This T cell receptor beta chain was recovered during a study of shared clonotypes between healthy human individuals. Sequenced by immunoSEQ multiplex PCR; TCRdb stores in-frame clones only, minus some. The sample lists around 700,000 clones; approximately 79% were seen once. Trimming took 6 bases from V and 3 from J; bases not matched to a gene: 8. Germline values: CDR1 MNHEY, CDR2 SVGAGI. The CDR3 length is 15 residues. Recent acute infections and vaccinations were absent in the healthy HIV-negative adult donors. CD4+ cell separation produced CD45RA+ naive and CD45RA-negative memory subsets. Sequencing was performed on memory CD4+ T cells sorted from blood. This sample's subset: CD45RA-negative fraction. This TCR was recovered from a woman under 40 in good health. This chain links TRBV6-5 with TRBJ2-1; 7 bases agree with TRBD2. The CDR3 spells CASRKGTMNYNEQFF. In nucleotides, the CDR3 is TGTGCCAGCAGGAAAGGGACTATGAACTACAATGAGCAGTTCTTC.